The T cell receptor beta chain under discussion was sequenced for a study of shared clonotypes between healthy human individuals. The wider study: Donors consisted of two women and a few men between 18 and 49.

The CDR3 runs to 15 residues. With 5 bases clipped from V and 0 bases from J, the junction kept 6 bases outside the gene matches. Germline values: CDR1 SGHNT, CDR2 YENEEA. Genomic DNA belonging to each subset was distributed in equal measure over several immunoSEQ plates. Repertoires were generated with immunoSEQ multiplex PCR, while TCRdb's copy carries only in-frame clones and drops some. The top ten clones hold about 12% of a sample with some 490,000 clones, around 80% of them seen once. V gene TRBV11-3 combines with J gene TRBJ2-7, with 8 bases aligning to TRBD1. Sequenced input: PBMCs. The receptor comes from a woman between 40 and 55 years old in good health. Some clones in this sample may be carry-over from other donors' samples. This chain's CDR3 is CASSAAGTGSYEQYF. The CDR3 DNA is TGTGCCAGCAGCGCCGCGGGGACAGGCTCCTACGAGCAGTACTTC.